Sequencing of this T cell receptor beta chain was carried out in a study of OX40 agonist ivuxolimab in advanced cancers. TCRdb keeps only in-frame clones here, not all; method: immunoSEQ multiplex PCR. The sample holds 97,000 or so clones, around 89% seen once. Study-level results: Clonal expansion among partial responders at 0.1-3.0 mg/kg ranked near the lowest.

Concerning this clone: Its specificity is not known.

CDR3 length: 15 amino acids. The V end was cut by 0 bases, the J end by 2 bases, with 11 bases between. Germline V gene data show CDR1 as SGHDT and CDR2 as YYEEEE. The rearrangement uses TRBV5-6 and TRBJ2-5; D might be TRBD1 (5 bases). This TCR was recovered from an adult with an advanced solid tumor such as melanoma, head and neck, liver or kidney cancer. The source was CD4+ or CD8+ T cells sorted from blood, collected in a trial of the OX40 agonist ivuxolimab. This CDR3 reads CASSLVGLEQETQYF. CDR3 DNA sequence: TGTGCCAGCAGCTTGGTGGGGCTGGAACAAGAGACCCAGTACTTC.